The following is a TCR beta chain sequence with its context. The antigen remains undetermined. This sample was taken from a study of OX40 agonist ivuxolimab in advanced cancers. On the study more broadly: Prior anti-PD-1, anti-PD-L1 or anti-CTLA-4 therapy was allowed; over 30% had some.

Peripheral blood came from all dose cohorts at three timepoints. CDR3 size: 13 residues. Germline lookup yields CDR1 GTSNPN and CDR2 SVGIG (reference sequence). The V gene lost 4 bases and the J gene lost 2 bases, with 9 bases spanning the gap. The repertoire was sequenced with immunoSEQ multiplex PCR; TCRdb's copy has only in-frame clones and lacks some. The data show under 95,000 clones, roughly 82% seen once. Whole-study results and caveats: Researchers did not establish what antigens the expanded peripheral T cells target. More expanded clones were found, on average, in CD8+ than in CD4+ T cells.

The gene calls are TRBV30 and TRBJ1-3, with D perhaps TRBD1 (6 bases). Sample: CD4+ or CD8+ T cells sorted from blood, taken in a trial of the OX40 agonist ivuxolimab. The sequence was obtained from an adult with an advanced solid tumor such as melanoma, head and neck, liver or kidney cancer. CDR3 DNA: TGTGCCTGGAAGAGGGGGGCTGGAAACACCATATATTTT. Its protein product is CAWKRGAGNTIYF.